This T cell receptor (beta chain) was documented in a study of T cells in Graves' hyperthyroidism and ophthalmopathy. Findings of the study overall: The model forecast ophthalmopathy, anticipating it by a median around 6.5 months before onset. In the analysis, a 13 V-J model separated ophthalmopathy from stable hyperthyroidism.

For this clonotype: What it binds is unknown.

Uncontrolled infections, other autoimmune diseases, pregnancy or lactation led to exclusion of patients. Diagnosing involved the use of clinical symptoms, serum thyroxine and TRAb, thyroid ultrasound and orbital computed tomography. CDR3 length equals 14 residues. V gave up 5 bases and J gave up 5 bases; unmatched junction bases: 8. Germline V gives CDR1 DFQATT, CDR2 SNEGSKA (reference sequence). The source material, RNA transcripts, was used to amplify TCR beta CDR3 regions. Primed by the HTBI set, a first-round RT-PCR was run on the TCR CDR3. Using its own MiXCR run on the multiplex PCR reads, TCRdb lists one record per CDR3 protein. Of approximately 640,000 distinct CDR3 sequences listed, roughly 46% are singletons.

The material sequenced was peripheral blood or thyroid tissue (not recorded which). The receptor comes from an adult man with Graves' disease, either hyperthyroidism or ophthalmopathy (not recorded which). The chain employs TRBV20-1 and TRBJ2-5; 10 bases match TRBD1. The CDR3 DNA is TGCAGTGCTTACAAGACAGGGGGCGCGGAGACCCAGTACTTC. Protein: CSAYKTGGAETQYF.